The 12 T cell receptor beta chains below all came from one sample that was sequenced in a study of PD-1 blockade in mismatch repair-deficient tumors. The table came from immunoSEQ multiplex PCR; TCRdb's copy has only in-frame clones and leaves some out. Among about 63,000 clones listed, approximately 88% were seen once. This specimen was peripheral blood, taken 52 weeks after starting pembrolizumab. These receptors were taken from an adult with mismatch repair-deficient cancer.

The chain carries TRBV5-5 and TRBJ2-1; 10 bases fit TRBD1. Germline V lookup: CDR1 SGHKS, CDR2 YYEKEE (reference sequence). V gave up 4 bases and J gave up 3 bases; unmatched junction bases: 7. The CDR3 loop spans 16 amino acids. In DNA form, the CDR3 reads TGTGCCAGCAGCGGGGGGACAGGGGATTTCTACAATGAGCAGTTCTTC. The encoded protein is CASSGGTGDFYNEQFF.

This chain joins TRBV5-3 and TRBJ2-3; TRBD2 agrees at 11 bases. TRBV5-3 is assigned to the ORF class and has an uncertain function. Trimming at V came to 4 bases and at J to 3 bases, leaving 4 bases not matched to a gene. This CDR3 is 15 amino acids long. CDR3 DNA sequence: TGTGCCAGAAGCCGAACTAGCGGGAGAACAGATACGCAGTATTTT. Translation gives CARSRTSGRTDTQYF.

The chain recombines TRBV10-3 with TRBJ2-2; D gene unclear. Trimming left V 5 bases short and J 0 bases short, with 7 bases between. CDR1 is ENHRY, CDR2 SYGVKD, per germline. This CDR3 comprises 14 residues. The CDR3, as DNA: TGTGCCATCAGTAATCCCGCGAACACCGGGGAGCTGTTTTTT. Translation: CAISNPANTGELFF.

Concerning this clone itself: A junction boundary mismatches the germline segment, possibly from a read error. J is TRBJ2-7 and V is TRBV7-9; a possible D gene is TRBD2 (6 bases). Germline V gives CDR1 SEHNR, CDR2 FQNEAQ (reference sequence). There are 15 residues in the CDR3. Here the CDR3 reads CASGFRRLGSYEQYF. In DNA, the CDR3 is TGTGCCAGCGGCTTCCGTCGACTAGGATCCTACGAGCAGTACTTC.

The chain uses TRBV7-9 and TRBJ1-1; 11 nucleotides agree with TRBD1. This CDR3 is built from 17 residues. CDR1 SEHNR and CDR2 FQNEAQ come from the germline V gene (reference sequence). V was pared by 2 bases and J by 3 bases, with 8 bases of the junction left unmatched. CDR3 coding DNA: TGTGCCAGCAGCTTATACTCCGGGACAGGGGGTCACACTGAAGCTTTCTTT. Translated, it gives CASSLYSGTGGHTEAFF.

This clone was observed once. This rearrangement joins TRBV27 to TRBJ2-1; 8 positions match TRBD1. The ends lost 3 bases at V and 0 bases at J; junction bases unmatched: 4. The CDR3 has 16 amino acids. CDR1 is MNHEY, CDR2 SMNVEV, per germline (reference sequence). The CDR3, as DNA: TGTGCCAGCAGTTTGACAACAGGGGGCTCCTACAATGAGCAGTTCTTC. Translation gives CASSLTTGGSYNEQFF.

The V gene is TRBV4-1, the J gene TRBJ2-1; 9 bases align to TRBD2. The germline CDR1 and CDR2 sequences are MGHRA and YSYEKL. There are 15 residues in the CDR3. V shed 3 bases, J shed 7 bases, and the junction held 7 bases outside the gene matches. The DNA of the CDR3 is TGCGCCAGCAGCCACCGCGGGGCGGGAGGGAATGAGCAGTTCTTC. Translation gives CASSHRGAGGNEQFF.

The rearrangement joins TRBV11-3 to TRBJ1-2; no firm D call. Germline V gene data show CDR1 as SGHNT and CDR2 as YENEEA. Trimming cost V 4 bases and J 6 bases, with 15 bases left between them. CDR3 length equals 14 residues. The CDR3 loop is CASSSWGGVHGYTF. For the CDR3, the DNA is TGTGCCAGCAGCTCATGGGGTGGGGTACATGGCTACACCTTC.

This rearrangement joins TRBV30 to TRBJ1-4; D is possibly TRBD1 (5 bases). Deletions cut 7 bases from V and 4 bases from J, with 10 bases between. This CDR3 is built from 12 residues. Looked up from germline, CDR1 is GTSNPN and CDR2 is SVGIG (reference sequence). CDR3 protein: CASTDSNEKLFF. DNA for the CDR3: TGTGCCTCGACAGATAGTAATGAAAAACTGTTTTTT.

The gene calls are TRBV12-5 and TRBJ2-6; maybe TRBD1 (6 bases). Per the germline V gene, CDR1 is LGHNT and CDR2 is FRNRAP. Trimming pared 3 bases from V and 0 bases from J, leaving 18 bases between. The CDR3 length is 19 residues. The CDR3 nucleotides are TGTGCTAGTGGTTTCATAACAGGGACCTCGAGCTCTGGGGCCAACGTCCTGACTTTC. Its translation is CASGFITGTSSSGANVLTF.

Concerning this clone: This sequence may be a read error, since a much larger clone differs from it by one base. The chain joins TRBV7-9 to TRBJ1-2, with 7 bases matching TRBD1. Germline CDR1 SEHNR, CDR2 FQNEAQ (reference sequence). The junction had 0 bases not matched to a gene; V was cut back by 1 base and J by 4 bases. The CDR3 has 13 amino acids. In DNA, the CDR3 is TGTGCCAGCAGCTTAGGACAGGGCTATGGCTACACCTTC. Translation gives CASSLGQGYGYTF.

The chain is built from TRBV6-5 and TRBJ2-7, with a tentative D call TRBD1 (6 bases). V lost 6 bases to trimming and J lost 1 base, with 13 bases between them. CDR3 length: 14 amino acids. The germline V gene encodes CDR1 MNHEY and CDR2 SVGAGI. The CDR3 DNA reads TGTGCCAGCAGGCCTTGGGGGCAATCCTACGAGCAGTACTTC. It yields the protein CASRPWGQSYEQYF.